Following are 17 T cell receptor beta chains from one sample sequenced in a study of T cells after yellow fever vaccination (dated by TCRdb to about 2019). The treatment or condition label corresponds to: live attenuated yellow fever vaccine strain. The library came from 5' RACE. Instrument on record: Illumina HiSeq 2500. The public reads were reprocessed in TCRdb via fastp at Q25 and MiXCR, keeping in-frame beta chains. Rows are unified per CDR3 protein, each entry keeping the most common DNA and genes. Across this sample there are 620,000 or so distinct CDR3 sequences, with around 12% seen only once. The ten largest clones represent approximately 15% of the sample. The sequencing here drew on PBMCs, taken on the day of the yellow fever booster vaccination. The receptors come from a man aged 25-45 years who received the YFV17D yellow fever vaccine.

The chain employs TRBV5-1 and TRBJ2-2; D gene ambiguous. Trimming cost V 0 bases and J 2 bases, with 8 bases left between them. CDR3 size: 15 residues. The germline CDR1 and CDR2 sequences are SGHRS and YFSETQ. The CDR3 nucleotides read TGCGCCAGCAGCTTGGGACCTTTTAACACCGGGGAGCTGTTTTTT. As protein: CASSLGPFNTGELFF. Full variable domain (remainder filled in from reference TRBV5-1 and TRBJ2-2): KAGVTQTPRYLIKTRGQQVTLSCSPISGHRSVSWYQQTPGQGLQFLFEYFSETQRNKGNFPGRFSGRQFSNSRSEMNVSTLELGDSALYLCASSLGPFNTGELFFGEGSRLTVL.

This clonotype showed up just a few times. The chain joins TRBV6-5 to TRBJ2-2, with a weak D call TRBD2 (6 bases). CDR1 MNHEY and CDR2 SVGAGI come from the germline V gene. The length of the CDR3 is 17 residues. V lost 2 bases and J lost 6, with 19 bases in between. CDR3: CASSYGAGLAKAGELFF. CDR3 nucleotide sequence: TGTGCCAGCAGTTACGGGGCGGGGCTAGCGAAGGCCGGGGAGCTGTTTTTT.

In this sample, this clonotype turned up a few times. The chain recombines TRBV7-9 with TRBJ2-5; D possibly corresponds to TRBD1 (5 bases). V lost 5 bases and J 1 base, leaving 11 bases between the germline ends. CDR1 is SEHNR and CDR2 is FQNEAQ in the germline V gene (reference sequence). The CDR3 spans 14 residues. The CDR3 DNA follows: TGTGCCAGCAGCCTAGACAGAATCCAAGAGACCCAGTACTTC. Protein product: CASSLDRIQETQYF.

The genes are TRBV7-6 and TRBJ2-2; D unclear. Looked up from germline, CDR1 is SGHVS and CDR2 is FNYEAQ. The CDR3 loop spans 16 amino acids. V was trimmed by 0 bases and J by 4 bases, leaving 12 bases between them. The chain's CDR3 is CASSLAVAGATGELFF. The CDR3 DNA reads as TGTGCCAGCAGCTTAGCTGTTGCAGGAGCCACCGGGGAGCTGTTTTTT. The whole variable domain, filled in from reference TRBV7-6 and TRBJ2-2, reads GAGVSQSPRYKVTKRGQDVALRCDPISGHVSLYWYRQALGQGPEFLTYFNYEAQQDKSGLPNDRFSAERPEGSISTLTIQRTEQRDSAMYRCASSLAVAGATGELFFGEGSRLTVL.

The gene calls are TRBV9 and TRBJ1-1; D might be TRBD1 (5 bases). The CDR3 runs 13 residues. Germline values: CDR1 SGDLS, CDR2 YYNGEE. With 4 bases removed from V and 3 bases from J, the gap between germline ends came to 10 bases. The CDR3 sequence is CASSPDIYTEAFF. DNA of the CDR3: TGTGCCAGCAGCCCGGACATTTACACTGAAGCTTTCTTT.

The J gene is TRBJ2-5, the V gene TRBV28; the D gene is possibly TRBD1 (6 bases). Per the germline V gene, CDR1 is MDHEN and CDR2 is SYDVKM. The V end was cut by 7 bases, the J end by 5 bases, with 23 bases between. CDR3 length: 16 amino acids. Here the CDR3 reads CASTSAGWGRLETQYF. The DNA of the CDR3 is TGTGCCAGCACCTCGGCGGGCTGGGGGCGCTTGGAGACCCAGTACTTC.

This clonotype was observed a handful of times. The CDR3 region has the DNA TGTGCCAGCAGCCGGCCGACAGGGGAGGCGGCTAAGAATGAGCAGTTCTTC. It specifies CASSRPTGEAAKNEQFF. V and J are TRBV11-2 and TRBJ2-1, with TRBD1 identical over 8 bases. The V gene end was trimmed by 5 bases and the J gene end by 7 bases; junction bases not matched to a gene: 16. This CDR3 is built from 17 residues. Germline CDR1 is SGHAT and CDR2 is FQNNGV.

This sequence joins TRBV20-1 and TRBJ1-5, with unresolved D. This CDR3 spans 15 amino acids. Trimming left V 3 bases short and J 0 bases short, with 12 bases between. Germline CDR1 DFQATT, CDR2 SNEGSKA (reference sequence). The CDR3 nucleotides are TGCAGTGCTAGCGCTTACGGAGCTAGCAATCAGCCCCAGCATTTT. Translation: CSASAYGASNQPQHF.

The rearrangement uses TRBV7-2 and TRBJ2-2, with D hard to call. CDR3 length: 14 residues. The V and J ends lost 5 bases and 1 base respectively, with 8 bases between them. Germline lookup yields CDR1 SGHTA and CDR2 FQGNSA. In DNA, the CDR3 is TGTGCCAGCAGCCTAAAGCGGAACACCGGGGAGCTGTTTTTT. This encodes CASSLKRNTGELFF.

The CDR3 sequence is CASSYSGGTGIQYF. CDR3 DNA: TGTGCCAGCAGTTACTCTGGGGGGACGGGCATTCAGTACTTC. This sequence joins TRBV6-2 or TRBV6-3 and TRBJ2-4; a weak D match, TRBD2 (6 bases). V lost 0 bases to trimming and J lost 9 bases, with 12 bases between them. CDR1 and CDR2 (germline): MNHEY, SVGEGT. The CDR3 has 14 amino acids.

This clonotype has more than one count but fewer than ten. The chain has TRBV25-1 and TRBJ2-7; D is possibly TRBD2 (7 bases). Deletions cut 5 bases from V and 2 bases from J, with 10 bases between. Germline assignment: CDR1 MGHDK and CDR2 SYGVNS. CDR3 length: 13 residues. The chain's CDR3 is CASSRGGTYEQYF. CDR3 DNA sequence: TGTGCCAGCAGTAGGGGGGGCACCTACGAGCAGTACTTC.

This clonotype came up a few times. The chain uses TRBV4-3 and TRBJ2-1; 9 bases fit TRBD1. CDR3 length: 17 amino acids. Looked up from germline, CDR1 is LGHNA and CDR2 is YSLEER. J was trimmed by 8 bases and V by 0 bases; bases with no gene match: 11. CDR3 sequence reads: CASSQDPRQGGGDEQFF. The CDR3 DNA follows: TGCGCCAGCAGCCAAGATCCCCGACAGGGGGGAGGTGATGAGCAGTTCTTC.

A few counts support this clonotype. This chain joins TRBV7-2 and TRBJ2-1; D remains ambiguous. The germline V gene has CDR1 SGHTA and CDR2 FQGNSA. The CDR3 sequence is 16 residues long. Trimming cost V 6 bases and J 0 bases, with 15 bases left between them. The CDR3 DNA reads TGTGCCAGCAGTCGACCCCATGAAAGCTCCTACAATGAGCAGTTCTTC. Protein sequence: CASSRPHESSYNEQFF. The entire variable domain, with the rest obtained from reference TRBV7-2 and TRBJ2-1, is as follows: GAGVSQSPSNKVTEKGKDVELRCDPISGHTALYWYRQSLGQGLEFLIYFQGNSAPDKSGLPSDRFSAERTGGSVSTLTIQRTQQEDSAVYLCASSRPHESSYNEQFFGPGTRLTVL.

This clonotype was found a few times. This sequence joins TRBV3-1 and TRBJ2-1; possible D gene TRBD2, 6 bases. Trimming removed 0 bases at V and 8 bases at J, with 17 bases between. Germline V gene sequence: CDR1 LGHDT, CDR2 YNNKEL (reference sequence). This CDR3 spans 16 amino acids. The CDR3 sequence is CASSQDMPGLGDEQFF. The CDR3 DNA reads TGTGCCAGCAGCCAAGATATGCCGGGACTTGGGGATGAGCAGTTCTTC.

This clonotype was recorded a few times. This chain joins TRBV7-2 and TRBJ2-5; TRBD1 matches 7 bases. The length of the CDR3 is 14 residues. Trimming took 7 bases from V and 2 from J; bases not matched to a gene: 7. CDR1 and CDR2 (germline): SGHTA, FQGNSA. Here the CDR3 DNA reads TGTGCCAGCACCGCGAGGGGGCAGCAAGAGACCCAGTACTTC. It encodes CASTARGQQETQYF. Based on the CDR3 plus reference TRBV7-2 and TRBJ2-5, the full variable domain is GAGVSQSPSNKVTEKGKDVELRCDPISGHTALYWYRQSLGQGLEFLIYFQGNSAPDKSGLPSDRFSAERTGGSVSTLTIQRTQQEDSAVYLCASTARGQQETQYFGPGTRLLVL.

Only a few counts were recorded for this clonotype. The V call is TRBV24-1, the J call TRBJ2-5; 7 bases map to TRBD2. Trimming took 0 bases from V and 6 from J; bases not matched to a gene: 9. The CDR3 is 16 residues long. CDR1 is KGHDR and CDR2 is SFDVKD in the germline V gene. The CDR3 sequence: CATSDLLGGRMKTQYF. In DNA form, the CDR3 reads TGTGCCACCAGTGATTTGCTTGGCGGGAGAATGAAGACCCAGTACTTC.

The chain carries TRBV7-8 and TRBJ2-1; D not resolved. This CDR3 region has 17 residues. The V and J ends lost 4 bases and 0 bases respectively, with 16 bases between them. CDR1 and CDR2 from the germline V gene are SGHVS and FQNEAQ. The CDR3 region has the DNA TGTGCCAGCAGCTCGGCGGTAGACCAGAGCTCCTACAATGAGCAGTTCTTC. The encoded protein is CASSSAVDQSSYNEQFF.